This TCR beta chain originates from a study of blood T cell repertoires in COVID-19. Authors' analysis steps: Estimated nucleated cell counts came from reference gene primer amplification. Assay: immunoSEQ multiplex PCR; the TCRdb copy retains only in-frame clones and omits some. The D gene and trimming were derived from the DNA, and the V and J assignments and clone size from that table. The data contain approximately 290,000 clones, 70% to 85% of them singletons. Trimming removed 0 bases at V and 5 bases at J, with 13 bases between. Germline CDR1 and CDR2: MNHEY and SVGAGI. The CDR3 has 16 residues.

The chain links TRBV6-5 to TRBJ1-4; a weak D match, TRBD1 (6 bases). Sequencing used peripheral blood. The sequence derives from a human donor with COVID-19, enrolled during active disease. The donor label of this sample is uncertain. CDR3 sequence (DNA): TGTGCCAGCAGTTACTCGAGTCCAGGGGCGAATGAAAAACTGTTTTTT. Protein: CASSYSSPGANEKLFF.